Presented here are 7 T cell receptor beta chains from one specimen sequenced in a study of blood T cell repertoires in COVID-19. The method was immunoSEQ multiplex PCR; TCRdb's version includes in-frame clones alone and lacks a portion of them. The table includes tens of thousands of clones, about 91% detected once. Sequenced: peripheral blood. The receptors were sampled from a man in his sixties with acute or convalescent COVID-19.

The rearrangement uses TRBV9 and TRBJ2-2; D perhaps matches TRBD1 (6 bases). CDR3 size: 13 residues. In germline, CDR1 is SGDLS, CDR2 YYNGEE. V dropped 8 bases and J dropped 4 bases, with 12 bases sitting between them. The CDR3 sequence is CASWDTSTGELFF. CDR3 coding DNA: TGTGCCAGTTGGGACACTTCCACCGGGGAGCTGTTTTTT.

The rearrangement links TRBV27 to TRBJ2-3; 14 nucleotides align to TRBD2. V dropped 2 bases and J dropped 4; count of bases not matched to a gene: 11. There are 19 residues in the CDR3. CDR1 is MNHEY, CDR2 SMNVEV, per germline (reference sequence). The DNA of the CDR3 is TGTGCCAGCAGTTTAAGACTAGCGGGAGGGCCTCTTGGGGCAGATACGCAGTATTTT. This translates into CASSLRLAGGPLGADTQYF.

The rearrangement links TRBV15 to TRBJ1-1; 9 bases line up with TRBD1. This CDR3 is built from 18 residues. V lost 1 base and J lost 2; bases outside the gene matches: 11. CDR1 and CDR2 from the germline V gene are LNHNV and YYDKDF (reference sequence). CDR3: CATSRVGQGRRGNTEAFF. CDR3 nucleotides: TGTGCCACCAGCAGAGTCGGACAGGGGAGAAGGGGAAACACTGAAGCTTTCTTT.

The V call is TRBV28, the J call TRBJ2-7, with TRBD1 matching over 8 bases. The V gene's germline CDR1 is MDHEN and CDR2 SYDVKM. The CDR3 length is 14 residues. Trimming removed 2 bases from V and 3 bases from J; junction bases left unmatched: 3. CDR3 protein: CASSLGQGRYEQYF. The CDR3 coding sequence is TGTGCCAGCAGTTTAGGACAGGGCCGCTACGAGCAGTACTTC.

The sample holds one count of this clone. V gene TRBV12-5 combines with J gene TRBJ2-3; D is ambiguous. CDR1 is LGHNT, CDR2 FRNRAP, per germline. This CDR3 has 11 residues. V shed 4 bases and J shed 6 bases, with 5 bases lying between them. The CDR3 loop reads CASGSADTQYF. In DNA, the CDR3 is TGTGCTAGTGGTTCTGCGGATACGCAGTATTTT. Filled out from reference TRBV12-5 and TRBJ2-3, the complete variable domain reads DARVTQTPRHKVTEMGQEVTMRCQPILGHNTVFWYRQTMMQGLELLAYFRNRAPLDDSGMPKDRFSAEMPDATLATLKIQPSEPRDSAVYFCASGSADTQYFGPGTRLTVL.

This clone was seen only once. This chain links TRBV6-5 with TRBJ1-1; TRBD1 aligns across 11 bases. The trim removed 6 bases at V and 4 bases at J, leaving 7 bases unmatched. Germline V CDR1 and CDR2: MNHEY, SVGAGI. The CDR3 extends over 15 amino acids. In DNA, the CDR3 is TGTGCCAGCAGCCCCGGGACAGGGGGAAGCACTGAAGCTTTCTTT. Protein: CASSPGTGGSTEAFF.

V is TRBV28 and J is TRBJ1-2; no clear D. Deletions cut 1 base from V and 8 bases from J, with 14 bases between. Germline-derived CDR1 and CDR2 are MDHEN and SYDVKM. The CDR3 is made up of 14 amino acids. The CDR3 reads CASSLSRSTRGYTF. CDR3 coding DNA: TGTGCCAGCAGTTTATCACGGTCCACGAGAGGCTACACCTTC.